The 18 T cell receptor beta chains in this list originate from one sample, sequenced in a study of response to subunit inactivated influenza vaccine. One entry per CDR3 protein results from TCRdb running MiXCR on the RT-PCR reads. The table lists some 480,000 distinct CDR3 sequences, over 9.5% of them singletons. Source: PBMCs from blood, taken roughly 46 days after vaccination. Source of these receptors: a man aged 45-65 years who received an inactivated influenza vaccine.

This clonotype has more than one count but fewer than ten. The rearrangement uses TRBV7-2 and TRBJ1-5, with D perhaps TRBD1 (5 bases). Trimming took off 4 bases at V and 5 bases at J, with 12 bases between the two ends. The CDR3 loop spans 14 amino acids. Germline-derived CDR1 and CDR2 are SGHTA and FQGNSA. DNA of the CDR3: TGTGCCAGCAGCTCAATCGGGGGATATCAGCCCCAGCATTTT. Translating it yields CASSSIGGYQPQHF.

The genes are TRBV9 and TRBJ2-1, with TRBD2 matching 11 bases. Trimming removed 0 bases from V and 7 bases from J; junction bases left unmatched: 12. Looked up from germline, CDR1 is SGDLS and CDR2 is YYNGEE. This CDR3 has 18 residues. In DNA, the CDR3 is TGTGCCAGCAGCGTAGCCCCAACCCAACTAGCGGGGGAAAATGAGCAGTTCTTC. It translates to CASSVAPTQLAGENEQFF.

The CDR3 bases are TGCGCCAGCAGCACCGAAACAGGCGCCCCCGGGCTGTTTTTT. This encodes CASSTETGAPGLFF. The J gene is TRBJ2-2, the V gene TRBV5-1; D is perhaps TRBD1 (5 bases). The CDR3 totals 14 residues. The germline gives CDR1 SGHRS, CDR2 YFSETQ. The V end lost 4 bases, the J end lost 13 bases, and 20 bases lay between the germline ends.

V is TRBV20-1 and J is TRBJ1-1; 7 positions match TRBD1. CDR3 length: 14 amino acids. Germline V CDR1 and CDR2: DFQATT, SNEGSKA (reference sequence). The J segment lost 1 base and the V segment lost 0 bases, leaving 2 bases of the junction unmatched. The CDR3 region is CSAREGQTNTEAFF. CDR3 in DNA: TGCAGTGCTAGAGAGGGACAGACGAACACTGAAGCTTTCTTT.

This sequence joins TRBV20-1 and TRBJ2-5, with TRBD2 matching over 7 bases. With 3 bases clipped from V and 2 bases from J, the junction kept 6 bases outside the gene matches. The CDR3 loop spans 14 amino acids. The germline gives CDR1 DFQATT, CDR2 SNEGSKA (reference sequence). CDR3 protein: CSARSPGLQETQYF. CDR3 nucleotide sequence: TGCAGTGCTAGGTCTCCGGGACTACAAGAGACCCAGTACTTC.

The V call is TRBV7-2, the J call TRBJ2-3; 11 positions agree with TRBD1. The CDR3 consists of 15 residues. After removal of 5 bases from V and 4 bases from J, the junction contained 5 bases not matched to a gene. The germline V gene has CDR1 SGHTA and CDR2 FQGNSA. DNA of the CDR3: TGTGCCAGCAGCCCCCGGACAGGGGGCGCAGATACGCAGTATTTT. Protein sequence: CASSPRTGGADTQYF.

This sequence joins TRBV4-1 and TRBJ2-5; D is tentatively TRBD1 or TRBD2 (5 bases each). Trimming left V 3 bases short and J 0 bases short, with 11 bases between. Germline loops: CDR1 MGHRA, CDR2 YSYEKL. The CDR3 contains 15 residues. The CDR3: CASSHRWGYQETQYF. CDR3 bases: TGCGCCAGCAGCCACCGATGGGGGTACCAAGAGACCCAGTACTTC.

This clonotype was detected many times. This sequence joins TRBV4-1 and TRBJ2-7; 8 bases agree with TRBD1. CDR3 length: 17 residues. Germline V gene sequence: CDR1 MGHRA, CDR2 YSYEKL. Losses at the gene ends were 4 bases for V and 1 base for J; bases not matched to a gene: 12. CDR3 in amino acids: CASSPESGQGLSYEQYF. CDR3 coding DNA: TGCGCCAGCAGCCCGGAGAGTGGACAGGGACTGTCCTACGAGCAGTACTTC.

This clonotype came up a few times. The chain uses TRBV12-3 or TRBV12-4 and TRBJ1-1, with a weak D call TRBD1 (6 bases). The CDR3 runs to 14 residues. The V and J ends lost 3 bases and 5 bases respectively, with 13 bases between them. The DNA of the CDR3 is TGTGCCAGCAGTTTTGTGGGGGCGGAGACTGAAGCTTTCTTT. Its protein product is CASSFVGAETEAFF.

The rearrangement joins TRBV5-1 to TRBJ2-2, with TRBD1 matching over 8 bases. This CDR3 is 15 amino acids long. V lost 4 bases to trimming and J lost 4 bases; unmatched junction nucleotides: 6. Germline V gives CDR1 SGHRS, CDR2 YFSETQ. CDR3 in amino acids: CASSDRTGSTGELFF. CDR3 coding DNA: TGCGCCAGCAGCGATCGGACAGGGAGCACCGGGGAGCTGTTTTTT.

Only a few counts were recorded for this clonotype. The rearrangement joins TRBV6-1 to TRBJ2-7, with D tentatively TRBD1 (6 bases). The CDR3 runs 14 residues. V shed 6 bases and J shed 4 bases, with 16 bases lying between them. Germline CDR1 reads MNHNS; CDR2 reads SASEGT. CDR3: CASSHRVFAYEQYF. Here the CDR3 DNA reads TGTGCCAGCAGCCACAGGGTTTTCGCTTACGAGCAGTACTTC.

This clonotype was seen a handful of times. The genes are TRBV20-1 and TRBJ2-7; possibly TRBD1 or TRBD2 for D (6 bases each). Trimming stripped 3 bases from V and 3 bases from J, with 12 bases between. This CDR3 is 13 amino acids long. CDR1 is DFQATT and CDR2 is SNEGSKA in the germline V gene (reference sequence). CDR3 protein: CSASIGGDYEQYF. CDR3 in DNA: TGCAGTGCTAGTATCGGGGGCGACTACGAGCAGTACTTC.

This clonotype occurred many times. The rearrangement joins TRBV6-2 or TRBV6-3 to TRBJ2-2, with 11 positions matching TRBD1. The CDR3 extends over 19 amino acids. Per the germline V gene, CDR1 is MNHEY and CDR2 is SVGEGT. V was clipped by 2 bases and J by 3 bases; unmatched bases: 11. The CDR3 is CASSYPGTGGFKDTGELFF. CDR3 DNA: TGTGCCAGCAGTTACCCCGGGACAGGGGGTTTTAAGGACACCGGGGAGCTGTTTTTT.

The chain carries TRBV11-2 and TRBJ2-7; the D gene is possibly TRBD2 (5 bases). V was cut by 4 bases and J by 6 bases, with 13 bases left in between. This CDR3 has 13 residues. Germline V gene data show CDR1 as SGHAT and CDR2 as FQNNGV. CDR3 in DNA: TGTGCCAGCAGCTCATCCCTAGCCGGCGAGCAGTACTTC. This gives the protein CASSSSLAGEQYF.

Ten or more counts support this clonotype. The chain uses TRBV28 and TRBJ2-3; 9 positions agree with TRBD2. With 7 bases clipped from V and 2 bases from J, the junction kept 7 bases outside the gene matches. Germline lookup yields CDR1 MDHEN and CDR2 SYDVKM. CDR3 length: 15 amino acids. Here the CDR3 reads CASTEASGNTDTQYF. The CDR3 nucleotides are TGTGCCAGCACGGAGGCTAGCGGGAACACAGATACGCAGTATTTT.

This clonotype occurred a few times. Here the CDR3 DNA reads TGTGCCAGCAGCGTAGGACTAGCCGTCGATGAGCAGTTCTTC. This codes for CASSVGLAVDEQFF. J is TRBJ2-1 and V is TRBV9; TRBD2 aligns across 7 bases. V lost 0 bases and J lost 8; bases outside the gene matches: 5. Germline CDR1 and CDR2: SGDLS and YYNGEE. The CDR3 has 14 residues.

This clonotype was picked up many times. The V gene is TRBV12-3 or TRBV12-4, the J gene TRBJ2-1, with 11 bases identical to TRBD2. The CDR3 contains 16 residues. Trimming at V came to 7 bases and at J to 5 bases, leaving 10 bases not matched to a gene. The CDR3 DNA is TGTGCCAGCACCCCACCGACTAGCGGGGTCGACAATGAGCAGTTCTTC. Translating gives CASTPPTSGVDNEQFF.

This clonotype was seen more than once but under ten times. The chain joins TRBV12-3 or TRBV12-4 to TRBJ1-4; D is uncertain. This CDR3 spans 15 amino acids. Trimming stripped 2 bases from V and 8 bases from J, with 15 bases between. This CDR3 is CASSLSDGWNEKLFF. CDR3 in DNA: TGTGCCAGCAGTTTATCGGACGGGTGGAACGAAAAACTGTTTTTT.